This TCR beta chain originates from a study of T cell responses to AZD1222 COVID-19 vaccine. Study-wide points: Spike-spanning, vaccine-associated CD4 TCRs were dominant at 160-218 and 743-854. Recipients of AZD1222 seropositive at baseline numbered only 5 or 6. Unmutated regions of variants are reportedly targeted by nearly half of spike-specific TCRs.

Trimming cost V 7 bases and J 7 bases; bases outside gene matches: 12. The CDR3 is 17 residues long. Germline V CDR1 and CDR2: MDHEN, SYDVKM. Assay used: immunoSEQ multiplex PCR; TCRdb lists only in-frame clones, some missing. Of 65,000 to 75,000 clones listed, around four fifths are singletons. Only a few counts were recorded for this clone. Its antigen is as yet unknown. Sequencing was performed on peripheral blood, taken on day 0 of AZD1222 vaccination. V and J are TRBV28 and TRBJ1-6; 11 positions agree with TRBD1. This clonotype was obtained from an adult in good health. The CDR3: CASKATGQGGPNSPLHF. In nucleotides, the CDR3 is TGTGCCAGCAAGGCCACGGGACAGGGGGGTCCGAATTCACCCCTCCACTTT.